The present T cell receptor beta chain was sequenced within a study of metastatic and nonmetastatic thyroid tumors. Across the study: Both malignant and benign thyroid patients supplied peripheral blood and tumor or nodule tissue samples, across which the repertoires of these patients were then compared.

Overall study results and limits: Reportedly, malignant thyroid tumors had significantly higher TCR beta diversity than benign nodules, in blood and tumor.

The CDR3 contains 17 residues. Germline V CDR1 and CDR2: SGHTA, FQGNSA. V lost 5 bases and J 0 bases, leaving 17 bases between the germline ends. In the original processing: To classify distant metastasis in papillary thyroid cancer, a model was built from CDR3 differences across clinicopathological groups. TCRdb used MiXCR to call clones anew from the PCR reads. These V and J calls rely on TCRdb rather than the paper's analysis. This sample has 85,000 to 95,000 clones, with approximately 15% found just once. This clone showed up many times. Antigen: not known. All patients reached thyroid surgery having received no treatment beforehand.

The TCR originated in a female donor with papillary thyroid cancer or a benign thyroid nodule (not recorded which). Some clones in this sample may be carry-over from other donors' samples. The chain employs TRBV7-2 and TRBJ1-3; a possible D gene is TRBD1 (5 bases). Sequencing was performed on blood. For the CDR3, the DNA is TGTGCCAGCAGCCTTAGCTCGGGGCGGTTCTCTGGAAACACCATATATTTT. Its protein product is CASSLSSGRFSGNTIYF.